This is a list of T cell receptor beta chains from one sample in a study of blood T cell repertoires in COVID-19. Measured with immunoSEQ multiplex PCR; TCRdb has only the in-frame clones, and not every one. The top ten hold around 3.4% of the sample, which has 110,000 or so clones, about 88% seen once. The sample taken for sequencing was peripheral blood. The receptors originated from a man aged 40-49 years with acute or convalescent COVID-19. CDR3s include the opening cysteine and the closing phenylalanine or tryptophan. D genes are given only for firm matches. Size tells how often a clone was seen (once, few, many) or the class of an expanded clone, and some rows leave it out.

j_call v_call d_call clone_size cdr3_nt cdr3_aa
TRBJ2-7 TRBV5-1 - once TGCGCCAGCAGCCCCCGGGACACATTCTACGAGCAGTACTTC CASSPRDTFYEQYF
TRBJ1-1 TRBV24-1 - - TGTGCCACCAGTGATCTTGGGGGGGTCGGTTTCTTT CATSDLGGVGFF
TRBJ2-5 TRBV5-6 - - TGTGCCAGCAGCCCCAATCTAGGTACGAGAGAGACCCAGTACTTC CASSPNLGTRETQYF
TRBJ2-1 TRBV4-1 TRBD2 - TGCGCCAGCAGCCTCCAGGAACTAGCGAGGGGCGATGAGCAGTTCTTC CASSLQELARGDEQFF
TRBJ1-1 TRBV19 - - TGTGCCAGTAGTATAGACCGCCAGGGGCCCCCTGAAGCTTTCTTT CASSIDRQGPPEAFF
TRBJ2-1 TRBV7-2 - once TGTGCCAGCAGCTTAGTGCGGCTAGCTATTTACAATGAGCAGTTCTTC CASSLVRLAIYNEQFF
TRBJ2-3 TRBV24-1 TRBD1 - TGTGCCACCAGTGATACCGGGACAGGGACCGCAGATACGCAGTATTTT CATSDTGTGTADTQYF
TRBJ1-1 TRBV5-5 - - TGTGCCAGCAGCTTGGATGGTAGTGCTGAAGCTTTCTTT CASSLDGSAEAFF
TRBJ2-7 TRBV2 TRBD2 - TGTGCCAGCAGTGTTTGGACTAGCGGGATCCCCTACGAGCAGTACTTC CASSVWTSGIPYEQYF
TRBJ1-2 TRBV7-9 TRBD1 - TGTGCCAGCAGCTTATTAGGACAGGGTTTTGACACCTTC CASSLLGQGFDTF
TRBJ2-7 TRBV7-2 TRBD1 - TGTGCCAGCAGCTCCACAACACAGGGGTACGAGCAGTACTTC CASSSTTQGYEQYF
TRBJ2-7 TRBV4-3 TRBD1 - TGCGCCAGCAGCCAAGACCGGGACAGGGCCCCCTACGAGCAGTACTTC CASSQDRDRAPYEQYF
TRBJ2-7 TRBV5-1 - few TGCGCCAGCAGCTTGGGTTTAGGGACTGCCTACGAGCAGTACTTC CASSLGLGTAYEQYF
TRBJ1-4 TRBV3-1/TRBV3-2 - - TGTGCCAGCAGCCAAGCCGGGAAGGCGATAAATGAAAAACTGTTTTTT CASSQAGKAINEKLFF
TRBJ2-7 TRBV6-1 - once TGTGCCAGCAGTGAAAGTCTCGGCGAGCAGTACTTC CASSESLGEQYF
TRBJ1-6 TRBV2 TRBD1 - TGTGCCAGCAGTGAAGGCGGGACAGGGGGCCGGTCACCCCTCCACTTT CASSEGGTGGRSPLHF
TRBJ1-4 TRBV30 - few TGTGCCTGGAGTGTCGGGAGAAATAATGAAAAACTGTTTTTT CAWSVGRNNEKLFF
TRBJ2-3 TRBV10-3 TRBD1 - TGTGCCATCAGGGGACAGGGTACAGATACGCAGTATTTT CAIRGQGTDTQYF
TRBJ2-1 TRBV5-1 - - TGCGCCAGCTGTGTGGAAGCGGTCTCCTACAATGAGCAGTTCTTC CASCVEAVSYNEQFF
TRBJ2-3 TRBV5-1 TRBD2 - TGCGCCAGCAGCCCGGGACTAGCGAGAGATACGCAGTATTTT CASSPGLARDTQYF
TRBJ2-5 TRBV24-1 TRBD2 - TGTGCCACCAGTGATCCCCTAAGCGGGGGACGAGAAGAGACCCAGTACTTC CATSDPLSGGREETQYF
TRBJ2-7 TRBV18 - - TGTGCCAGCTCTCCGGGCGCAGGGTCCTCCTACGAGCAGTACTTC CASSPGAGSSYEQYF
TRBJ1-4 TRBV15 - few TGTGCCACCGGACGGACAGCAACTAATGAAAAACTGTTTTTT CATGRTATNEKLFF
TRBJ2-7 TRBV5-6 - - TGTGCCAGCAGCTTTATTTTAACAGGGACCAACGAGCAGTACTTC CASSFILTGTNEQYF
TRBJ1-1 TRBV11-2 - - TGTGCCAGCAGCTTAGAAGCGGGGGTGATGAACACTGAAGCTTTCTTT CASSLEAGVMNTEAFF
TRBJ1-5 TRBV30 - - TGTGCCTGGAGTCTAGACGGGAATCAGCCCCAGCATTTT CAWSLDGNQPQHF
TRBJ1-1 TRBV18 TRBD1 - TGTGCCAGCTCACGCGGGACAGGGGGCACTGAAGCTTTCTTT CASSRGTGGTEAFF
TRBJ2-7 TRBV10-3 TRBD2 - TGTGCCATCAGCGGAGGGACTAGCGGGGGGGCTGACTCCTACGAGCAGTACTTC CAISGGTSGGADSYEQYF
TRBJ2-5 TRBV9 TRBD1 few TGTGCCAGCAGCGAACAGGGGGAAGAGACCCAGTACTTC CASSEQGEETQYF
TRBJ1-5 TRBV19 TRBD1 - TGTGCCAGTAGTCGAGCCGGGACAGGGGGTAGGACCCAGCATTTT CASSRAGTGGRTQHF
TRBJ1-4 TRBV19 - - TGTGCCAGTACCGGGGGGAGTGAAAAACTGTTTTTT CASTGGSEKLFF
TRBJ2-3 TRBV20-1 TRBD2 - TGCAGTGCTAGTCCACGCGGGGGATTCACAGATACGCAGTATTTT CSASPRGGFTDTQYF
TRBJ2-7 TRBV19 TRBD1 - TGTGCCAGTAGTATGGGGGACAGGGGGCCCTCCTACGAGCAGTACTTC CASSMGDRGPSYEQYF
TRBJ1-4 TRBV6-5 TRBD1 - TGTGCCAGCAGCCCAGGGGGGCGGGGTGAAAAACTGTTTTTT CASSPGGRGEKLFF
TRBJ1-2 TRBV7-9 - - TGTGCCAGCAGCTCTACCGGGACTACCTATGGCTACACCTTC CASSSTGTTYGYTF
TRBJ2-3 TRBV18 - - TGTGCCAGCTCACTCCCCCCCCGGACTACGGGCACAGATACGCAGTATTTT CASSLPPRTTGTDTQYF
TRBJ2-3 TRBV4-1 TRBD1 - TGCGCCAGCAGCCAGCCCTGGACAGGGGGTGGTGATACGCAGTATTTT CASSQPWTGGGDTQYF
TRBJ2-3 TRBV4-1 - - TGCGCCAGCAGCCAAGTACTTTGGACAGATACGCAGTATTTT CASSQVLWTDTQYF
TRBJ1-1 TRBV4-2 - - TGTGCCAGCAGCCAAGACGGCAGGGGTGAAGCTTTCTTT CASSQDGRGEAFF